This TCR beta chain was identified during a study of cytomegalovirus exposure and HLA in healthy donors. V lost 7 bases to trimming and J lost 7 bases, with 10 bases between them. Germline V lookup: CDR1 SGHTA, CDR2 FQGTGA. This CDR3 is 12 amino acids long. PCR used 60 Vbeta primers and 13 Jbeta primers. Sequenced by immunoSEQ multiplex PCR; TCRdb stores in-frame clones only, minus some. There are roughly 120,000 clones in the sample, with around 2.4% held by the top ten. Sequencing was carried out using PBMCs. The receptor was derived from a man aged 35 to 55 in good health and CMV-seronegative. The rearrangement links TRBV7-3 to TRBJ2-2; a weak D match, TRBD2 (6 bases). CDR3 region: CASTHGGGELFF. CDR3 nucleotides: TGTGCCAGCACGCACGGGGGCGGGGAGCTGTTTTTT. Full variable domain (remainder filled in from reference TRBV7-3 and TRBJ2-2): GAGVSQTPSNKVTEKGKYVELRCDPISGHTALYWYRQSLGQGPEFLIYFQGTGAADDSGLPNDRFFAVRPEGSVSTLKIQRTERGDSAVYLCASTHGGGELFFGEGSRLTVL.